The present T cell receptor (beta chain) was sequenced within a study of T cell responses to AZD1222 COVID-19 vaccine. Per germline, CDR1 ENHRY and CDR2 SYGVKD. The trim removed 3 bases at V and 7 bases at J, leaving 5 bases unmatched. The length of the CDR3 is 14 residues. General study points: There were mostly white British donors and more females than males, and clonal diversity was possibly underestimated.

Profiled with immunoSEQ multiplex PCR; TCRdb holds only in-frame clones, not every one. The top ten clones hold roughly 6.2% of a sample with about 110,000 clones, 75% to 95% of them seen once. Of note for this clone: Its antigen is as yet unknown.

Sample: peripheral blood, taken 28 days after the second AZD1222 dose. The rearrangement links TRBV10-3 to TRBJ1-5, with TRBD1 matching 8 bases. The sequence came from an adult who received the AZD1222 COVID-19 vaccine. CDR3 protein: CAISEDRGWQPQHF. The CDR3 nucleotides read TGTGCCATCAGTGAAGACAGGGGTTGGCAGCCCCAGCATTTT.